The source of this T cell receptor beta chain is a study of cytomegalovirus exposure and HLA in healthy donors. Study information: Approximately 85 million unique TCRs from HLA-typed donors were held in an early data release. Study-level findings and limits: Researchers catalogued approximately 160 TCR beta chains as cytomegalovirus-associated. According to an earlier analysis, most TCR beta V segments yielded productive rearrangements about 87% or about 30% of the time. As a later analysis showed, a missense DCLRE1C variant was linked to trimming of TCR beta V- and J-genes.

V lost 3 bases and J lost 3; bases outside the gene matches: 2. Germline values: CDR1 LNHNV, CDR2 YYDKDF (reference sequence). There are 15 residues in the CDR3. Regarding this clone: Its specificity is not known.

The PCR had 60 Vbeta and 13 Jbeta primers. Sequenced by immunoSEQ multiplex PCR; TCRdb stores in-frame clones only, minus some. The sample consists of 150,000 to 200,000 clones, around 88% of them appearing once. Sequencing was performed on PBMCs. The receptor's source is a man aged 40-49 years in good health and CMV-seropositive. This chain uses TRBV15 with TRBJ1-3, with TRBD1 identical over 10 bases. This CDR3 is CATSSDRGLGNTIYF. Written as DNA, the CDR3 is TGTGCCACCAGCAGCGACAGGGGGCTTGGAAACACCATATATTTT.